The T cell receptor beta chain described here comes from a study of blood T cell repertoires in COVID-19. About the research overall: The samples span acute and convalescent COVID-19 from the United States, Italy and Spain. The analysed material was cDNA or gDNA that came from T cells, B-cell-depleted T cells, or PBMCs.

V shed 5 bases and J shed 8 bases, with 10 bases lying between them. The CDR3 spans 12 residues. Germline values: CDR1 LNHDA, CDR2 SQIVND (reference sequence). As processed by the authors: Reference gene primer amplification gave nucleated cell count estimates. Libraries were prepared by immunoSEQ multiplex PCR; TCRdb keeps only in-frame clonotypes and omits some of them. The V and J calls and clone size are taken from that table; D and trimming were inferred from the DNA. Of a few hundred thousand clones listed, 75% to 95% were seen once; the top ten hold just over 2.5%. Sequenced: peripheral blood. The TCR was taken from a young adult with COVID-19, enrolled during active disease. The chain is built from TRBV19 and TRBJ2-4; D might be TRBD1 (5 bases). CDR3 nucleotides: TGTGCCAGTAGTCAGGGTTTAGACATTCAGTACTTC. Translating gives CASSQGLDIQYF.